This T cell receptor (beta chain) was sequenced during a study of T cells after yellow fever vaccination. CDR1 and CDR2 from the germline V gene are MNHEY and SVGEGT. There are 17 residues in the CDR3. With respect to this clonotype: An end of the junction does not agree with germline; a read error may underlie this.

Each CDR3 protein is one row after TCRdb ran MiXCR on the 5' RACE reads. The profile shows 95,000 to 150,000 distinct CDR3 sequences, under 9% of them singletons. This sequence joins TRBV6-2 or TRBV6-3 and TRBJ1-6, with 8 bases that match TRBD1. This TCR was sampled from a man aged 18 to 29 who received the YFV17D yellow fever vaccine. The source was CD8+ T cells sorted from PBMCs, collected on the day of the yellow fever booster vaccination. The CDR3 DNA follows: TGTGCCAGCAGTTACCCGGGACAGGCTCAGTACGGTTCACCCTTCCACTTT. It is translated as CASSYPGQAQYGSPFHF.